These 8 T cell receptor beta chains were all obtained from the same sample, sequenced in a study of beta chain features in type 1 diabetes. The whole isolated RNA underwent reverse transcription, so sequencing captured expressed TCRB transcripts. Here immunoSEQ multiplex PCR was the method, and the copy in TCRdb shows in-frame clones only, minus some. The sample carries 350,000 to 400,000 clones, more than 12% recorded once. Sequencing input: naive CD4+ T cells from blood. The receptor set was obtained from a woman aged 18-29 years in good health.

This sequence joins TRBV28 and TRBJ2-1, with TRBD2 matching over 13 bases. Germline V gene sequence: CDR1 MDHEN, CDR2 SYDVKM. The CDR3 is 15 amino acids. The CDR3 DNA reads as TGTAGGACTAGCGGGAGTAGGATAAGCTACAATGAGCAGTTCTTC. This codes for CRTSGSRISYNEQFF.

The chain couples TRBV27 to TRBJ1-1; 8 bases are shared with TRBD1. V shed 4 bases, J shed 6 bases, and the junction held 7 bases outside the gene matches. The CDR3 is made up of 14 amino acids. CDR1 is MNHEY and CDR2 is SMNVEV in the germline V gene (reference sequence). The chain's CDR3 is CASSSRTGNAEAFF. CDR3 coding DNA: TGTGCCAGCAGTTCCCGGACAGGGAATGCTGAAGCTTTCTTT.

The rearrangement uses TRBV28 and TRBJ2-5; TRBD1 matches 7 bases. Germline V gene data show CDR1 as MDHEN and CDR2 as SYDVKM. J lost 2 bases, V lost 6 bases, and 9 bases had no gene match. The CDR3 has 15 amino acids. Here the CDR3 DNA reads TGTGCCAGCAGCCTAGGACAGGCAGTACAAGAGACCCAGTACTTC. Translating it yields CASSLGQAVQETQYF.

The rearrangement uses TRBV7-2 and TRBJ2-7; the match to TRBD2 covers 10 bases. J gave up 6 bases and V 5 bases, and 10 bases lay outside the gene matches. The length of the CDR3 is 15 residues. Germline CDR1 reads SGHTA; CDR2 reads FQGNSA. For the CDR3, the DNA is TGTGCCAGCAGCCCTCAAGCGGGAGGGCCTTCCGAGCAGTACTTC. This translates into CASSPQAGGPSEQYF.

This clone was detected only a few times. V and J are TRBV19 and TRBJ2-2; maybe TRBD2 (5 bases). V lost 7 bases to trimming and J lost 4 bases, with 16 bases between them. Germline values: CDR1 LNHDA, CDR2 SQIVND (reference sequence). The CDR3 is 15 residues long. For the CDR3, the DNA is TGTGCCAGTACCACGATTCATGGACTCACCGGGGAGCTGTTTTTT. It codes for CASTTIHGLTGELFF.

Here the CDR3 reads CASSAKYPNTGELFF. The DNA for the CDR3 is TGTGCCAGCTCAGCTAAGTACCCGAACACCGGGGAGCTGTTTTTT. This chain connects TRBV18 to TRBJ2-2; D is unclear. V was trimmed by 5 bases and J by 0 bases, leaving 10 bases between them. The CDR3 totals 15 residues. Germline lookup yields CDR1 KGHSH and CDR2 LQKENI. Together with reference TRBV18 and TRBJ2-2, the CDR3 gives the full variable domain: NAGVMQNPRHLVRRRGQEARLRCSPMKGHSHVYWYRQLPEEGLKFMVYLQKENIIDESGMPKERFSAEFPKEGPSILRIQQVVRGDSAAYFCASSAKYPNTGELFFGEGSRLTVL.

The chain has TRBV9 and TRBJ1-4; a possible D gene is TRBD1 (6 bases). Looked up from germline, CDR1 is SGDLS and CDR2 is YYNGEE. V was trimmed by 4 bases and J by 3 bases, leaving 13 bases between them. The CDR3 is 15 residues long. CDR3 sequence: CASSYLQGSNEKLFF. The CDR3 DNA reads as TGTGCCAGCAGCTATCTCCAGGGGTCTAATGAAAAACTGTTTTTT.

This clone was detected only a few times. This chain links TRBV19 with TRBJ2-2; 10 bases are shared with TRBD2. J lost 0 bases, V lost 7 bases, and 5 bases had no gene match. The length of the CDR3 is 16 residues. Per the germline V gene, CDR1 is LNHDA and CDR2 is SQIVND (reference sequence). CDR3 sequence: CASTIGLAANTGELFF. The CDR3 DNA reads as TGTGCCAGTACCATCGGACTAGCGGCGAACACCGGGGAGCTGTTTTTT.